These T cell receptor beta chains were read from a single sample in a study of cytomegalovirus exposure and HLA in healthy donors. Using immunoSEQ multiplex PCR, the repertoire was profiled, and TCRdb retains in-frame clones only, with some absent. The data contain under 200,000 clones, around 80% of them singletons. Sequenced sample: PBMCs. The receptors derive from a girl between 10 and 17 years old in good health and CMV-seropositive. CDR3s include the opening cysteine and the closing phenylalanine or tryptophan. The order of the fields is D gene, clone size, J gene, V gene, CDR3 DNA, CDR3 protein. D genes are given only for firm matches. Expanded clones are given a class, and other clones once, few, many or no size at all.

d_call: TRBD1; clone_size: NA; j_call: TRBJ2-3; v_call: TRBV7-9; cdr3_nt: TGTGCCAGCACGACGAGGGGGCTTGGAGATACGCAGTATTTT; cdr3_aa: CASTTRGLGDTQYF
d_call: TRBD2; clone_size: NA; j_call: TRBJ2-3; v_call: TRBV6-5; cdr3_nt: TGTGCCAGCAGTTACGGGCGGGGGGATACGCAGTATTTT; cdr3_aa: CASSYGRGDTQYF
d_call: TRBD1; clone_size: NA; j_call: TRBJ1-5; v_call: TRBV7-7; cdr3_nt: TGTGCTAGCAGCCCAGAGACAGGGGTGGGAAATCAGCCCCAGCATTTT; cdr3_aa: CASSPETGVGNQPQHF
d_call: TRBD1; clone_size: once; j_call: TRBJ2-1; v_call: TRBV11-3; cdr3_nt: TGTGCCAGCAGCCCCGGACAGGGGGCTAACAATGAGCAGTTCTTC; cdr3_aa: CASSPGQGANNEQFF
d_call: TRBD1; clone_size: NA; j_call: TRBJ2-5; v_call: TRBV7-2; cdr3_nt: TGTGCCAGCAGCTCGACAGGGGGTTTTGAGACCCAGTACTTC; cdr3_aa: CASSSTGGFETQYF
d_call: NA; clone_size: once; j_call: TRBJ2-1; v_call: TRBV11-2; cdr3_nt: TGTGCCAGCAGCTTTCGGGCGGGATTATCGGGGAATGGGCAGTTCTTC; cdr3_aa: CASSFRAGLSGNGQFF
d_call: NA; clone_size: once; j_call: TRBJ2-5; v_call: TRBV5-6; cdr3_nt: TGTGCCAGCAGGTTCGGAGAGACCCAGTACTTC; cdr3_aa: CASRFGETQYF
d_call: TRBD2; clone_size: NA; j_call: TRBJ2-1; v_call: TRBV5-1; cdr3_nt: TGCGCCAGCAGCGACCCTAGCGGGAGTACCAATGAGCAGTTCTTC; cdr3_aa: CASSDPSGSTNEQFF
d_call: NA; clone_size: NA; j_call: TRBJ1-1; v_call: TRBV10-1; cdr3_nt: TGCGCCAGCAGTGAGGGGGCTGGTGAAGCTTTCTTT; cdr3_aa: CASSEGAGEAFF
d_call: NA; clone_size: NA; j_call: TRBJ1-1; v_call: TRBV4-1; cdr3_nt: TGCGCCAGCAGAAGTACCGAGTTGAAGAACACTGAAGCTTTCTTT; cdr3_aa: CASRSTELKNTEAFF
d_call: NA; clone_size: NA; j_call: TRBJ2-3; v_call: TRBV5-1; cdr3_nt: TGCGCCAGCAGCTTGAGACGTGGAGACAGAGACACAGATACGCAGTATTTT; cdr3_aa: CASSLRRGDRDTDTQYF
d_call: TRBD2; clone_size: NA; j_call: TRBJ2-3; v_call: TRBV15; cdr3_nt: TGTGCCACCAGCAGAGACCTAGCGGGGAGTTCCACAGATACGCAGTATTTT; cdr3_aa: CATSRDLAGSSTDTQYF
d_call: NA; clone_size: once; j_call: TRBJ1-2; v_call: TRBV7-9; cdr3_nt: TGTGCCAGCACATCTCTGTCCAGCATTAGGGGTGGCTACACCTTC; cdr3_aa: CASTSLSSIRGGYTF
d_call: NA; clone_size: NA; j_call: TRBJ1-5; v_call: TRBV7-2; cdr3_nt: TGTGCCAGCAGCTTAGTATCGGGGAGCAATCAGCCCCAGCATTTT; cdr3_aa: CASSLVSGSNQPQHF
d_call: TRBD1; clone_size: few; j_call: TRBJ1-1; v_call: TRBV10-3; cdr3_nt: TGTGCCATCAACCTAGGACAGGGTGGAACTGAAGCTTTCTTT; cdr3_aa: CAINLGQGGTEAFF
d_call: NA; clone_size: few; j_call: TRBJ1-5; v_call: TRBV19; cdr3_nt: TGTGCCAGTAGTATGGGAGGAAATCAGCCCCAGCATTTT; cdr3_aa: CASSMGGNQPQHF
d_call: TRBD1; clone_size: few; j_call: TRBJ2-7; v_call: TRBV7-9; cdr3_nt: TGTGCCAGCAGCTCCCCCTTCCAGGGGGCTGGGGAGCAGTACTTC; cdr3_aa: CASSSPFQGAGEQYF
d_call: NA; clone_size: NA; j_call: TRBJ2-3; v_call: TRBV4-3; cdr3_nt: TGCGCCAGCAGCCAAGATTGGCAGTCCAGCACAGATACGCAGTATTTT; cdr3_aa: CASSQDWQSSTDTQYF
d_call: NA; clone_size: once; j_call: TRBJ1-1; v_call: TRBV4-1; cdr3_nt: TGCGCCAGCACCCCGGGACACCCGAACACTGAAGCTTTCTTT; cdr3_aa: CASTPGHPNTEAFF
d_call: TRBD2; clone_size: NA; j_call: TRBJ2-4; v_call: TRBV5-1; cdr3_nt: TGCGCCAGCAGCTTGGCCGGGCTAGCGGCGAACATTCAGTACTTC; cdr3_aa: CASSLAGLAANIQYF
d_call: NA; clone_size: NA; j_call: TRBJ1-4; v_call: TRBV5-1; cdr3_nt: TGCGCCAGCAGCTTGGACAGGGCCCCTAATGAAAAACTGTTTTTT; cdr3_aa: CASSLDRAPNEKLFF
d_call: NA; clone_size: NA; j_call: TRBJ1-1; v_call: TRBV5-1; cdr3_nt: TGCGCCAGCAGGGACATGAACACTGAAGCTTTCTTT; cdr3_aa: CASRDMNTEAFF
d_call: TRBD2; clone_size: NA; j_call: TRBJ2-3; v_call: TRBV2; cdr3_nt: TGTGCCAGCAGTGGAGGACTAGCGGGAGCAGATACGCAGTATTTT; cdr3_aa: CASSGGLAGADTQYF
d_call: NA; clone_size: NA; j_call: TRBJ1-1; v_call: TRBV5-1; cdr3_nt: TGCGCCAGCAGCTTGCCAGGGGCGAACACTGAAGCTTTCTTT; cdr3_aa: CASSLPGANTEAFF
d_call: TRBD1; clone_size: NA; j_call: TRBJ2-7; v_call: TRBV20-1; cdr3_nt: TGCAGTACTGGACAGGGGTACGAGCAGTACTTC; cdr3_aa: CSTGQGYEQYF
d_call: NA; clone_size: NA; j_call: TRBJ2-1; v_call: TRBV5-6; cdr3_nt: TGTGCCAGCAGCGATGGCGGCGGTAGCTCCTACAATGAGCAGTTCTTC; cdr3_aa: CASSDGGGSSYNEQFF
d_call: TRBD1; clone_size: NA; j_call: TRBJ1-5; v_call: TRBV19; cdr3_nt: TGTGCCAGTAGTATGGGGACAGGAGGCAATCAGCCCCAGCATTTT; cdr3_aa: CASSMGTGGNQPQHF